The TCR beta chain described here comes from a study of post-analysis software for immune sequencing data. Turning to the study itself: Relapsing-remitting, secondary progressive and progressive-relapsing multiple sclerosis courses were included.

Looked up from germline, CDR1 is SQVTM and CDR2 is ANQGSEA. The CDR3 covers 11 residues. Trimming shortened V by 2 bases and J by 5 bases, and 7 bases separated the two germline ends. Presence of unique molecular identifiers characterized the TCR beta cDNA libraries. TCRdb passed the PCR reads through MiXCR, listing each CDR3 protein once. Among about 770,000 distinct CDR3 sequences listed, about 43% were seen once. Notes on this clonotype: The antigen remains undetermined.

General observations from the study: Patients carried roughly 5 TRBV segments more frequently than controls did, and TRBV5-6, TRBV5-1 and TRBV20-1 were among them.

This chain joins TRBV29-1 and TRBJ2-7; D unresolved. The source of this sequence is a girl aged 5 to 17 with multiple sclerosis. Sequencing was done on a sample of blood. This CDR3 is CSVELSHEQYF. CDR3 DNA sequence: TGCAGCGTTGAACTGAGCCACGAGCAGTACTTC.